This passage covers 28 T cell receptor beta chains from one sample sequenced in a study of radiotherapy plus CTLA-4 blockade in lung cancer. Data came from immunoSEQ multiplex PCR; TCRdb stores just in-frame clones and leaves some out. The sample records around 18,000 clones, approximately 85% being singletons. Source: peripheral blood, taken from a patient treated with radiotherapy plus ipilimumab. Receptors were obtained from a human donor with non-small cell lung cancer whose response to radiotherapy plus ipilimumab could not be evaluated.

The CDR3 DNA reads as TGCGCCAGCAGCCAATTTCTAGCGGGAGGGGGCACAGATACGCAGTATTTT. Its translation is CASSQFLAGGGTDTQYF. The chain uses TRBV5-1 and TRBJ2-3; 12 bases are a match to TRBD2. This CDR3 spans 17 amino acids. From germline, CDR1 is SGHRS and CDR2 YFSETQ. The ends lost 4 bases at V and 1 base at J; junction bases unmatched: 7.

This chain connects TRBV5-5 to TRBJ2-7; TRBD2 matches at 7 bases. The CDR3 loop spans 15 amino acids. Germline V gene sequence: CDR1 SGHKS, CDR2 YYEKEE (reference sequence). V was clipped by 4 bases and J by 3 bases; unmatched bases: 10. CDR3 region: CASSPLYGGGYEQYF. DNA of the CDR3: TGTGCCAGCAGCCCCCTCTATGGGGGGGGCTACGAGCAGTACTTC.

This clone showed up just once. The chain couples TRBV19 to TRBJ2-7; maybe TRBD2 (6 bases). Germline V gene sequence: CDR1 LNHDA, CDR2 SQIVND (reference sequence). Deletions cut 4 bases from V and 0 bases from J, with 10 bases between. The CDR3 has 14 residues. CDR3 sequence: CASSTSALSYEQYF. CDR3 DNA sequence: TGTGCCAGTAGTACTAGCGCCCTCTCCTACGAGCAGTACTTC.

This clone was picked up a small number of times. This chain joins TRBV6-5 and TRBJ1-1; TRBD1 aligns across 7 bases. The length of the CDR3 is 14 residues. Germline lookup yields CDR1 MNHEY and CDR2 SVGAGI. Unmatched junction bases numbered 6, after V lost 4 bases and J lost 4 bases. The CDR3 is CASSSYRGPTEAFF. In nucleotides, the CDR3 is TGTGCCAGCAGTTCCTACAGGGGACCCACTGAAGCTTTCTTT.

The chain carries TRBV13 and TRBJ1-1; D gene uncertain. There are 13 residues in the CDR3. Per the germline V gene, CDR1 is PRHDT and CDR2 is FYEKMQ (reference sequence). Trimming shortened V by 8 bases and J by 1 base, and 11 bases separated the two germline ends. CDR3 in amino acids: CASRRSENTEAFF. CDR3 coding DNA: TGTGCCAGCCGGCGGTCGGAGAACACTGAAGCTTTCTTT.

The V and J genes are TRBV10-2 and TRBJ2-3; a weak D match, TRBD2 (5 bases). CDR1 is WSHSY, CDR2 SAAADI, per germline. CDR3 length equals 14 residues. V lost 4 bases and J lost 2, with 10 bases in between. CDR3 in amino acids: CASSVDGLTDTQYF. The CDR3 region has the DNA TGCGCCAGCAGTGTGGACGGACTCACAGATACGCAGTATTTT.

The chain couples TRBV7-2 to TRBJ1-5; 9 bases are a match to TRBD1. The trim removed 4 bases at V and 7 bases at J, leaving 8 bases unmatched. The CDR3 spans 15 residues. CDR1 and CDR2 (germline): SGHTA, FQGNSA. In DNA, the CDR3 is TGTGCCAGCAGCTCTACAGGGGGCGCGTACCAGCCCCAGCATTTT. It translates to CASSSTGGAYQPQHF.

This chain joins TRBV5-4 and TRBJ2-3; the match to TRBD1 covers 10 bases. The trim removed 3 bases at V and 7 bases at J, leaving 8 bases unmatched. Germline CDR1 and CDR2: SGHNT and YYREEE (reference sequence). The CDR3 extends over 15 amino acids. CDR3: CASSSPRDRGNTQYF. The DNA for the CDR3 is TGTGCCAGCAGCTCGCCCCGGGACAGGGGAAATACGCAGTATTTT.

The chain has TRBV18 and TRBJ2-5, with TRBD1 as a possible D gene (5 bases). Looked up from germline, CDR1 is KGHSH and CDR2 is LQKENI. The CDR3 covers 15 residues. V was trimmed by 3 bases and J by 1 base, leaving 12 bases between them. CDR3 in amino acids: CASSPWQGPQETQYF. The CDR3 DNA reads TGTGCCAGCTCACCGTGGCAGGGTCCCCAAGAGACCCAGTACTTC. Full variable domain (outside the CDR3, taken from reference TRBV18 and TRBJ2-5): NAGVMQNPRHLVRRRGQEARLRCSPMKGHSHVYWYRQLPEEGLKFMVYLQKENIIDESGMPKERFSAEFPKEGPSILRIQQVVRGDSAAYFCASSPWQGPQETQYFGPGTRLLVL.

The rearrangement uses TRBV27 and TRBJ2-2; 9 nucleotides line up with TRBD2. The CDR3 has 15 residues. Germline V gives CDR1 MNHEY, CDR2 SMNVEV (reference sequence). The ends lost 5 bases at V and 9 bases at J; junction bases unmatched: 10. The CDR3 nucleotides are TGTGCCAGCAGTCCCAGACTAGCGGAACGCCGGGAGCTGTTTTTT. Its protein product is CASSPRLAERRELFF.

The chain employs TRBV4-1 and TRBJ2-1; TRBD2 matches 9 bases. The CDR3 has 18 amino acids. After removal of 3 bases from V and 6 bases from J, the junction contained 15 bases not matched to a gene. Germline V gives CDR1 MGHRA, CDR2 YSYEKL. The CDR3 here is CASSHSLRLAVRGNEQFF. As DNA, the CDR3 is TGCGCCAGCAGCCACTCCCTTCGACTAGCGGTACGCGGCAATGAGCAGTTCTTC.

By share, this clone ranks as medium-sized. The rearrangement uses TRBV5-5 and TRBJ2-2; no clear D gene. The germline gives CDR1 SGHKS, CDR2 YYEKEE (reference sequence). V was cut by 4 bases and J by 7 bases, with 11 bases left in between. CDR3 length: 13 residues. CDR3 in DNA: TGTGCCAGCAGCATCGTGCGTTTCGGGGAGCTGTTTTTT. Encoded protein: CASSIVRFGELFF.

This clone was seen a few times. This chain links TRBV5-1 with TRBJ1-1; maybe TRBD1 (5 bases). This CDR3 has 16 amino acids. V shed 0 bases and J shed 4 bases, with 16 bases lying between them. Per germline, CDR1 SGHRS and CDR2 YFSETQ. The CDR3 coding sequence is TGCGCCAGCAGCTTGGCCGGTCTGGGGGGAGGCACTGAAGCTTTCTTT. Encoded protein: CASSLAGLGGGTEAFF. Based on the CDR3 plus reference TRBV5-1 and TRBJ1-1, the full variable domain is KAGVTQTPRYLIKTRGQQVTLSCSPISGHRSVSWYQQTPGQGLQFLFEYFSETQRNKGNFPGRFSGRQFSNSRSEMNVSTLELGDSALYLCASSLAGLGGGTEAFFGQGTRLTVV.

The rearrangement links TRBV6-6 to TRBJ2-1; TRBD2 is a possible D gene (5 bases). The length of the CDR3 is 13 residues. Trimming cost V 6 bases and J 2 bases, with 8 bases left between them. Germline V gives CDR1 MNHNY, CDR2 SVGAGI (reference sequence). CDR3 amino acids: CASSQTTYNEQFF. The CDR3, as DNA: TGTGCCAGCAGCCAGACTACCTACAATGAGCAGTTCTTC.

The V gene is TRBV7-8, the J gene TRBJ1-2; 9 positions match TRBD1. This CDR3 is built from 15 residues. V shed 5 bases, J shed 8 bases, and the junction held 12 bases outside the gene matches. Germline-derived CDR1 and CDR2 are SGHVS and FQNEAQ. The CDR3 loop reads CASSPTGQGSGGYTF. The CDR3 nucleotides read TGTGCCAGCAGCCCCACGGGACAGGGCTCTGGCGGCTACACCTTC.

The chain has TRBV5-5 and TRBJ2-1, with TRBD2 matching 11 bases. The CDR3 length is 15 residues. V was pared by 4 bases and J by 6 bases, with 6 bases of the junction left unmatched. Germline V gene data show CDR1 as SGHKS and CDR2 as YYEKEE (reference sequence). The CDR3 sequence: CASSPFGTSGNEQFF. Here the CDR3 DNA reads TGTGCCAGCAGCCCCTTTGGGACTAGCGGCAATGAGCAGTTCTTC. Variable domain in full (rest from reference TRBV5-5 and TRBJ2-1): DAGVTQSPTHLIKTRGQQVTLRCSPISGHKSVSWYQQVLGQGPQFIFQYYEKEERGRGNFPDRFSARQFPNYSSELNVNALLLGDSALYLCASSPFGTSGNEQFFGPGTRLTVL.

To note about this clone: The junction differs from germline at one of its ends, possibly a read error. V and J are TRBV7-7 and TRBJ2-1; TRBD1 might be the D (7 bases). Germline V gives CDR1 SSHAT, CDR2 FNYEAQ (reference sequence). The CDR3 is 15 residues long. CDR3 protein: CASSLGGGAGNEQFF. Here the CDR3 DNA reads TGTGCTAGCAGCTTAGGAGGGGGCGCGGGGAATGAGCAGTTCTTC.

The chain employs TRBV15 and TRBJ2-7, with 8 bases that match TRBD2. Germline V lookup: CDR1 LNHNV, CDR2 YYDKDF (reference sequence). The CDR3 length is 15 residues. The V gene end was trimmed by 0 bases and the J gene end by 7 bases; junction bases not matched to a gene: 8. Here the CDR3 reads CATSRDKGGGREQYF. The CDR3 DNA is TGTGCCACCAGCAGAGATAAGGGCGGGGGGCGGGAGCAGTACTTC.

The chain carries TRBV5-1 and TRBJ2-7, with TRBD1 identical over 12 bases. The CDR3 length is 16 residues. Germline V gene sequence: CDR1 SGHRS, CDR2 YFSETQ. V gave up 4 bases and J gave up 3 bases; unmatched junction bases: 8. CDR3 nucleotides: TGCGCCAGCAGCCTCGGGACAGGGGGCGCGTTCTACGAGCAGTACTTC. Encoded protein: CASSLGTGGAFYEQYF.

V is TRBV10-2 and J is TRBJ2-1; 8 nucleotides agree with TRBD2. The CDR3 length is 12 residues. Losses at the gene ends were 8 bases for V and 15 bases for J; bases not matched to a gene: 12. Per the germline V gene, CDR1 is WSHSY and CDR2 is SAAADI. The CDR3 here is CASGPGGGRRFF. The CDR3 DNA is TGCGCCAGCGGACCCGGGGGCGGGAGGAGGTTCTTC.

This chain links TRBV10-3 with TRBJ2-7; no reliable D call. This CDR3 contains 14 residues. Germline CDR1 reads ENHRY; CDR2 reads SYGVKD. Trimming took 4 bases from V and 6 from J, leaving 16 bases between them. CDR3 sequence (DNA): TGTGCCATCAGTGTCGTTATGGATGGGCGCGAGCAGTACTTC. The encoded protein is CAISVVMDGREQYF.

The V and J genes are TRBV19 and TRBJ2-5; TRBD2 aligns across 8 bases. The assigned J gene may be wrong: the sequence end matches TRBJ2-7 better. The CDR3 is 17 residues long. CDR1 LNHDA and CDR2 SQIVND come from the germline V gene (reference sequence). CDR3 in amino acids: CASSTRGGPGRAYEQYF. Written as DNA, the CDR3 is TGTGCCAGTAGTACCCGGGGGGGTCCAGGGCGGGCCTACGAGCAGTACTTC.

This clone has a single count. Sequence at one end of the junction differs from germline and may be a read error. V gene TRBV5-5 combines with J gene TRBJ2-7; 7 nucleotides match TRBD1. The germline CDR1 and CDR2 sequences are SGHKS and YYEKEE (reference sequence). The length of the CDR3 is 12 residues. The CDR3 sequence is CVSSADRREQYF. DNA for the CDR3: TGTGTCAGCAGCGCGGACAGGAGGGAGCAGTACTTC.

This sequence joins TRBV7-6 and TRBJ2-5; 8 positions agree with TRBD2. CDR3 size: 15 residues. Germline V gene sequence: CDR1 SGHVS, CDR2 FNYEAQ. V lost 4 bases and J lost 4; bases outside the gene matches: 8. The CDR3 coding sequence is TGTGCCAGCAGCTGGGGGGCGGGGGGCGTAGAGACCCAGTACTTC. This sequence encodes CASSWGAGGVETQYF.

This rearrangement joins TRBV11-2 to TRBJ1-1; 8 bases agree with TRBD1. The CDR3 totals 14 residues. Germline V CDR1 and CDR2: SGHAT, FQNNGV. V gave up 2 bases and J gave up 5 bases; unmatched junction bases: 4. The CDR3 here is CASSLTDRGTEAFF. CDR3 nucleotides: TGTGCCAGCAGCTTAACCGACAGGGGAACTGAAGCTTTCTTT.

The CDR3 here is CASSRGGVAEQYF. The DNA of the CDR3 is TGTGCCAGCAGCCGGGGCGGGGTGGCCGAGCAGTACTTC. The rearrangement links TRBV11-1 to TRBJ2-7, with a possible D match to TRBD2 (6 bases). Trimming cost V 5 bases and J 6 bases, with 14 bases left between them. The CDR3 runs 13 residues. The germline CDR1 and CDR2 sequences are SGHAT and FQDESV (reference sequence).

CDR3 coding DNA: TGCGCCAGCAGAAACCTCCTAGCTGCCCGGAACGAGCAGTACTTC. It yields the protein CASRNLLAARNEQYF. The chain is built from TRBV5-1 and TRBJ2-7; possibly TRBD2 for D (5 bases). In germline, CDR1 is SGHRS, CDR2 YFSETQ. The CDR3 is made up of 15 amino acids. The ends were cut back, 5 bases at V and 5 bases at J, with 20 bases in the middle.

The V call is TRBV7-3, the J call TRBJ2-2; 7 bases agree with TRBD1. V was clipped by 5 bases and J by 6 bases; unmatched bases: 9. The CDR3 is made up of 15 amino acids. Per the germline V gene, CDR1 is SGHTA and CDR2 is FQGTGA. The CDR3 here is CASSPSGQVPGELFF. In nucleotides, the CDR3 is TGTGCCAGCAGCCCCTCCGGACAGGTTCCCGGGGAGCTGTTTTTT.